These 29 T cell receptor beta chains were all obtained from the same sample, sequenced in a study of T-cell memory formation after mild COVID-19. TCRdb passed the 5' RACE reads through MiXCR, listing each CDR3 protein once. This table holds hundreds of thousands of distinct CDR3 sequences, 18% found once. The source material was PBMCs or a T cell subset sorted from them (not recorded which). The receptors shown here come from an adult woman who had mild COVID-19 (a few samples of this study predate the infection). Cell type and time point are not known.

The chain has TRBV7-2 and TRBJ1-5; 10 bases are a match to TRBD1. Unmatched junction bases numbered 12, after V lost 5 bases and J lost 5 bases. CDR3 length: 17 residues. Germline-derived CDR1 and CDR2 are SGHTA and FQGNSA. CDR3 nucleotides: TGTGCCAGCAGCCCTAGGACAGGGGGATTTTCTGATCAGCCCCAGCATTTT. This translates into CASSPRTGGFSDQPQHF.

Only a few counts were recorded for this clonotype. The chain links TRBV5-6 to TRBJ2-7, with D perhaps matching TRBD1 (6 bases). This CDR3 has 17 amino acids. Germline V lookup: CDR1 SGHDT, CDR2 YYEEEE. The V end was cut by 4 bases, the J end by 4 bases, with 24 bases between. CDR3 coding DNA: TGTGCCAGCAGCGCACTCGTACTCCGGGACAACTCTTACGAGCAGTACTTC. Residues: CASSALVLRDNSYEQYF.

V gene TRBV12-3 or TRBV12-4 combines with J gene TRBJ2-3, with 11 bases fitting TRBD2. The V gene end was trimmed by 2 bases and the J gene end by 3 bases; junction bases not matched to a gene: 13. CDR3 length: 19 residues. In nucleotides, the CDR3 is TGTGCCAGCAGTTTAAGTTCGTGGACTAGCGGGTGGGTTACAGATACGCAGTATTTT. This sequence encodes CASSLSSWTSGWVTDTQYF.

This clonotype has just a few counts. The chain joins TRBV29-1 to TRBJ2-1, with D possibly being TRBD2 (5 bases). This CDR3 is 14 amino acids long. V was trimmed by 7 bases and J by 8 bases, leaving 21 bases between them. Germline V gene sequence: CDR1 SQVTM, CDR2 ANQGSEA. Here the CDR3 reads CSGRGEPVGYEQFF. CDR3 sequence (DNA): TGCAGCGGTCGGGGTGAACCTGTGGGCTATGAGCAGTTCTTC.

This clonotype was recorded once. In DNA form, the CDR3 reads TGCGCCAGCAGCTTGTTGGCTAGCGAACGTTCCGAGCAGTACTTC. Translating gives CASSLLASERSEQYF. The rearrangement links TRBV5-1 to TRBJ2-7, with a tentative D call TRBD2 (6 bases). CDR1 and CDR2 (germline): SGHRS, YFSETQ. The CDR3 extends over 15 amino acids. V lost 1 base and J 6 bases, leaving 17 bases between the germline ends.

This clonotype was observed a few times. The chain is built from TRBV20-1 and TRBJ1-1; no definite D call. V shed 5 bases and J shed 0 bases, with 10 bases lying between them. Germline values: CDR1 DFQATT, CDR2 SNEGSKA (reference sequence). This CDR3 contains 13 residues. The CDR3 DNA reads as TGCAGTGCTGAACGACCGATGAACACTGAAGCTTTCTTT. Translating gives CSAERPMNTEAFF.

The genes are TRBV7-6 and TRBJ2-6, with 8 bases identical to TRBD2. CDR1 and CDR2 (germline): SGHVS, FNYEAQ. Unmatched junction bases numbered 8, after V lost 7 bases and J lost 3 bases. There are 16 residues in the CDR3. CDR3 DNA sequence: TGTGCCAGCAACGGGGGGGCCGGAGATGGGGCCAACGTCCTGACTTTC. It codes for CASNGGAGDGANVLTF.

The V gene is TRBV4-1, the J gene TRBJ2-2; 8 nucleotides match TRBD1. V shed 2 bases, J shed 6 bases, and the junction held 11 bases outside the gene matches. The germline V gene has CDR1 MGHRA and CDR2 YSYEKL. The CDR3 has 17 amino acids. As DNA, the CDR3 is TGCGCCAGCAGCCAAACCGACAGGGGCGCCTGGTCCGGGGAGCTGTTTTTT. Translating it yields CASSQTDRGAWSGELFF.

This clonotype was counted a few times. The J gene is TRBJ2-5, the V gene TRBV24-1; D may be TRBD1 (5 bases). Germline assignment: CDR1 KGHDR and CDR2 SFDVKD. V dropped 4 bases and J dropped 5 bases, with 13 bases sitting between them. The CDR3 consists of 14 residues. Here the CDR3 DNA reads TGTGCCACCAGTGACCCCGAAGGGGTGGAGACCCAGTACTTC. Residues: CATSDPEGVETQYF.

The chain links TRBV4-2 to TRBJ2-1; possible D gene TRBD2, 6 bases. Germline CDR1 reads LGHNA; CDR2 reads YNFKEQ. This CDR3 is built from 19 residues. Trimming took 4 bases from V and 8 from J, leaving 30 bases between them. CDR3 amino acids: CASSPQAAGSGLRGDEQFF. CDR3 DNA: TGTGCCAGCAGCCCTCAGGCGGCGGGAAGCGGTCTACGAGGCGATGAGCAGTTCTTC.

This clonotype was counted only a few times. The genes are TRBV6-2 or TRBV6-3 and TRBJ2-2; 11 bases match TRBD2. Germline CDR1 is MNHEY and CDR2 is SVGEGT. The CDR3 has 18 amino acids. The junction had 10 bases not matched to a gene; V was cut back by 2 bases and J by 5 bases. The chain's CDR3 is CASSYVNILAGGTGELFF. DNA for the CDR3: TGTGCCAGCAGTTACGTGAACATTCTAGCGGGAGGAACCGGGGAGCTGTTTTTT.

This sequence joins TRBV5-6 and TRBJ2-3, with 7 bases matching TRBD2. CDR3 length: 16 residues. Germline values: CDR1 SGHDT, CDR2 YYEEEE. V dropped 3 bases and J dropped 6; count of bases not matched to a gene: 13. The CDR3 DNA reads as TGTGCCAGCAGCTCAGCGGGGACGAGGGGCCTTGATACGCAGTATTTT. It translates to CASSSAGTRGLDTQYF.

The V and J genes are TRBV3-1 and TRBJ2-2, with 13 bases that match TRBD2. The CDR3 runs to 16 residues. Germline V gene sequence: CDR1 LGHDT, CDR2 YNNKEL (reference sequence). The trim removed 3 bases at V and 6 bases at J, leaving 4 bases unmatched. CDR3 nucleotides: TGTGCCAGCAGCCAGACTAGCGGGGGGTCACCCGGGGAGCTGTTTTTT. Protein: CASSQTSGGSPGELFF. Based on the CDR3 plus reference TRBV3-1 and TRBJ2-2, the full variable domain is DTAVSQTPKYLVTQMGNDKSIKCEQNLGHDTMYWYKQDSKKFLKIMFSYNNKELIINETVPNRFSPKSPDKAHLNLHINSLELGDSAVYFCASSQTSGGSPGELFFGEGSRLTVL.

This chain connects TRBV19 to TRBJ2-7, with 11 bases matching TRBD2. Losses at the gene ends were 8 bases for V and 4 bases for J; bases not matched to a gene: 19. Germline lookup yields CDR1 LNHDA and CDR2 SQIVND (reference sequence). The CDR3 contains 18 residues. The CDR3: CASQDIRVTSGRMYEQYF. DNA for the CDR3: TGTGCCAGTCAGGATATCCGGGTTACTAGCGGGAGAATGTACGAGCAGTACTTC.

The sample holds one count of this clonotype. CDR3 amino acids: CAIRPGGYSNQPQHF. The DNA for the CDR3 is TGTGCCATCCGTCCTGGAGGCTATAGCAATCAGCCCCAGCATTTT. The gene calls are TRBV6-6 and TRBJ1-5; D call uncertain. The CDR3 contains 15 residues. V shed 10 bases and J shed 0 bases, with 16 bases lying between them. Germline-derived CDR1 and CDR2 are MNHNY and SVGAGI (reference sequence).

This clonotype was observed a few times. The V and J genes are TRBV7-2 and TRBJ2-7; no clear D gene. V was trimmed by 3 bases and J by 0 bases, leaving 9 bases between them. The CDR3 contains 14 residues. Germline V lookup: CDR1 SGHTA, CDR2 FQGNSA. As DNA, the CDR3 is TGTGCCAGCAGCTTTGAGGCGCACTCCTACGAGCAGTACTTC. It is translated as CASSFEAHSYEQYF. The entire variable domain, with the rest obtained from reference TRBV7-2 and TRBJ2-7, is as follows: GAGVSQSPSNKVTEKGKDVELRCDPISGHTALYWYRQSLGQGLEFLIYFQGNSAPDKSGLPSDRFSAERTGGSVSTLTIQRTQQEDSAVYLCASSFEAHSYEQYFGPGTRLTVT.

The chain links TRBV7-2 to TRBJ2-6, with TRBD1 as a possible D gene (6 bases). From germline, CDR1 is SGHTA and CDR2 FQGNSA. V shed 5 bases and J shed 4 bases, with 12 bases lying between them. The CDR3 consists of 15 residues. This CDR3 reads CASSLHRAGANVLTF. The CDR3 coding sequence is TGTGCCAGCAGCCTCCACAGGGCCGGGGCCAACGTCCTGACTTTC.

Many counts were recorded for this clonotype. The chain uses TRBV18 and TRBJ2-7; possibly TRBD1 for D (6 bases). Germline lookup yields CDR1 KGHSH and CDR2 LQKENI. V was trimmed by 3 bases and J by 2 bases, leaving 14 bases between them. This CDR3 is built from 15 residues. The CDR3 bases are TGTGCCAGCTCACCCCCCGGGACACCCCCCTACGAGCAGTACTTC. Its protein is CASSPPGTPPYEQYF.

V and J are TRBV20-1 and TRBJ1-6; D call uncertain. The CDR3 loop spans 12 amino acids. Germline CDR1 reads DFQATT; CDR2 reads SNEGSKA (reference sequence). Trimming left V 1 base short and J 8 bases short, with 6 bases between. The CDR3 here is CSARGNDSPLHF. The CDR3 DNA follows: TGCAGTGCTAGAGGGAATGATTCACCCCTCCACTTT.

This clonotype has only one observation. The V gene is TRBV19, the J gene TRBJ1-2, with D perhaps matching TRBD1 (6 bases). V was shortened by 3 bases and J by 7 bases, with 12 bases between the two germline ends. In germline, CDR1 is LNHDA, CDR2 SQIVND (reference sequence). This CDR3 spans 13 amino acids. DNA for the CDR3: TGTGCCAGTAGTATCACAGGGTCTGGTGGCTACACCTTC. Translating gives CASSITGSGGYTF.

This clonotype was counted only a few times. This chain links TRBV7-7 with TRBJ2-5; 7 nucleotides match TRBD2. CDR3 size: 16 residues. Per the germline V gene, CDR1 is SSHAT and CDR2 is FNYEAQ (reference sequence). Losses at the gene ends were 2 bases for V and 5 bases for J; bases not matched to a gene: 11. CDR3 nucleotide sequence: TGTGCCAGCAGCTTAAACCCAGGCGGGGGTCGGGAGACCCAGTACTTC. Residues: CASSLNPGGGRETQYF. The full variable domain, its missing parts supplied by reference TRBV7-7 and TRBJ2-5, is GAGVSQSPRYKVTKRGQDVTLRCDPISSHATLYWYQQALGQGPEFLTYFNYEAQPDKSGLPSDRFSAERPEGSISTLTIQRTEQRDSAMYRCASSLNPGGGRETQYFGPGTRLLVL.

CDR3 amino acids: CATSDLGTSGESVDTQYF. For the CDR3, the DNA is TGTGCCACCAGTGATTTGGGGACTAGCGGGGAGTCAGTAGATACGCAGTATTTT. The genes are TRBV24-1 and TRBJ2-3, with 13 bases lining up with TRBD2. The CDR3 runs to 18 residues. CDR1 is KGHDR and CDR2 is SFDVKD in the germline V gene. J gave up 5 bases and V 0 bases, and 7 bases lay outside the gene matches.

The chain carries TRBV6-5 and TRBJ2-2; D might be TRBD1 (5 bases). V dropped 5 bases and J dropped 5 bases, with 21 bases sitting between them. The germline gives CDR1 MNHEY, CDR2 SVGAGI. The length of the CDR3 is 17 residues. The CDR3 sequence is CASSPIHRPRWTGELFF. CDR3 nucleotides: TGTGCCAGCAGTCCCATTCACAGGCCAAGGTGGACCGGGGAGCTGTTTTTT.

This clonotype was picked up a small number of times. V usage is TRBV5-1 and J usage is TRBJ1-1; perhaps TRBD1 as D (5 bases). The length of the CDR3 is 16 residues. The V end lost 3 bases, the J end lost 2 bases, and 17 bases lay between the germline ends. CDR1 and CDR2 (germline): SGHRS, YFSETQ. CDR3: CASSWGRDSYNTEAFF. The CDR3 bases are TGCGCCAGCAGCTGGGGCCGGGACTCCTACAACACTGAAGCTTTCTTT.

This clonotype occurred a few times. This CDR3 is CASSLDVLKAGSNYGYTF. The CDR3 DNA follows: TGTGCCAGCAGCTTAGACGTATTAAAGGCGGGATCAAACTATGGCTACACCTTC. The chain uses TRBV7-8 and TRBJ1-2; D not certain. Deletions cut 1 base from V and 2 bases from J, with 20 bases between. The germline CDR1 and CDR2 sequences are SGHVS and FQNEAQ. The CDR3 covers 18 residues.

CDR3 in amino acids: CASSPEARTGGGYTF. In DNA, the CDR3 is TGTGCCAGCAGCCCCGAGGCCCGGACAGGAGGTGGCTACACCTTC. The chain has TRBV14 and TRBJ1-2; the match to TRBD1 covers 7 bases. Germline V gene lookup returns CDR1 SGHDN and CDR2 FVKESK. This CDR3 contains 15 residues. V trimming: 4 bases; J trimming: 7 bases; junction bases outside the gene matches: 12.

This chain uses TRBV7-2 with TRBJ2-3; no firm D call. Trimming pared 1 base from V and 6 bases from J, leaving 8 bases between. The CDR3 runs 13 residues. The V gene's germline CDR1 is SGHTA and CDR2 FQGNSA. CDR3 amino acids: CASSLGVVDTQYF. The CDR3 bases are TGTGCCAGCAGCTTAGGCGTAGTGGATACGCAGTATTTT.

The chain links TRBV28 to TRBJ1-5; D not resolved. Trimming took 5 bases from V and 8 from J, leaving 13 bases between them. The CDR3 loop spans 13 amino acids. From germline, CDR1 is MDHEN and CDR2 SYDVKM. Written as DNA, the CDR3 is TGTGCCAGCAGTCCGGCGGGTGATGAGCCCCAGCATTTT. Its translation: CASSPAGDEPQHF. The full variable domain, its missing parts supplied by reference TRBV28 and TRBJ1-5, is DVKVTQSSRYLVKRTGEKVFLECVQDMDHENMFWYRQDPGLGLRLIYFSYDVKMKEKGDIPEGYSVSREKKERFSLILESASTNQTSMYLCASSPAGDEPQHFGDGTRLSIL.

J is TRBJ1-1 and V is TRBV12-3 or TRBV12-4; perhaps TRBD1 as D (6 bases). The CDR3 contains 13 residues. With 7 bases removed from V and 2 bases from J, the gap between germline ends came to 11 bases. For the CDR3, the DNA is TGTGCCAGCACCCGGACAGAAAACACTGAAGCTTTCTTT. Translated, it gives CASTRTENTEAFF.